Listed below are T cell receptor beta chains from one sample, sequenced in a study of CD8 T cells in ankylosing spondylitis. TCRdb re-analysed the 5' RACE reads in MiXCR, keeping a single row per CDR3 protein. The sample consists of around 490,000 distinct CDR3 sequences, approximately 5% of them appearing once. The sequenced sample consisted of blood, either unsorted or a sorted T cell fraction (not recorded which). Receptors were obtained from a male donor with ankylosing spondylitis. The CDR3 runs from the conserved cysteine through the conserved F or W. The D gene is left open where the match is weak. Not all rows give a size; the values are once, few, many and, for expanded clones, a class.

few TRBJ2-7 TRBV4-1 - TGCGCCAGCAGCCAAGAGGAGGGGGCCGTCGGATCGTTCGAGCAGTACTTC CASSQEEGAVGSFEQYF
few TRBJ2-1 TRBV7-8 TRBD2 TGTGCCAGCAGCTTAGGGTTAGCGGGGATCGCCGGCAATGAGCAGTTCTTC CASSLGLAGIAGNEQFF
many TRBJ2-3 TRBV7-2 TRBD2 TGTGCCAGCAGCCCCGGGGGGGTTCAGGATACGCAGTATTTT CASSPGGVQDTQYF
many TRBJ2-2 TRBV12-3/TRBV12-4 TRBD2 TGTGCCAGCAGGATACTAGCGGGAGGGGTCTCGGAGCTGTTTTTT CASRILAGGVSELFF
- TRBJ2-1 TRBV12-3/TRBV12-4 - TGTGCCAGCAGCTCCTTAGCTGACTGGAGCTCCTACAATGAGCAGTTCTTC CASSSLADWSSYNEQFF
many TRBJ1-3 TRBV6-1 - TGTGCCAGCAGTCAGTTTTGGCGTCGTGGAAACACCATATATTTT CASSQFWRRGNTIYF
many TRBJ1-3 TRBV10-3 - TGTGCCACTCGACAGGACCTCTCTGGAAACACCATATATTTT CATRQDLSGNTIYF
many TRBJ2-1 TRBV7-2 - TGTGCCAGCAGCTTAGTATTGGCAGGGCGCGATGAGCAGTTCTTC CASSLVLAGRDEQFF
many TRBJ1-5 TRBV4-3 - TGCGCCAGCAGCCAAGATTGGCGGCGGGGGCCCCAGCATTTT CASSQDWRRGPQHF
many TRBJ2-1 TRBV20-1 - TGCAGTGCTAATGTCCGCCCCCCCTACAATGAGCAGTTCTTC CSANVRPPYNEQFF
- TRBJ2-2 TRBV5-1 TRBD2 TGCGCCAGCAGCTTGGACCCGGGGGGGAACACCGGGGAGCTGTTTTTT CASSLDPGGNTGELFF
many TRBJ2-7 TRBV28 - TGTGCCAGCAGTTTAGCCTTCCTCACCTACGAGCAGTACTTC CASSLAFLTYEQYF
many TRBJ1-3 TRBV7-9 - TGTGCCAGCAGCTTACTGGCGACGGGAAACACCATATATTTT CASSLLATGNTIYF
many TRBJ1-1 TRBV5-1 - TGCGCCAGCAGCTTACTATCACAGAACACTGAAGCTTTCTTT CASSLLSQNTEAFF
few TRBJ2-2 TRBV24-1 - TGTGCCACCAGTGATAGATTCACCGGGGAGCTGTTTTTT CATSDRFTGELFF
many TRBJ2-7 TRBV11-2 TRBD1 TGTGCCAGCAGCTTAGATTTTTCCACAGGGGGCAAATCCTACGAGCAGTACTTC CASSLDFSTGGKSYEQYF
many TRBJ1-2 TRBV7-2 - TGTGCCAGCAGTACGACAGGAAACTATGGCTACACCTTC CASSTTGNYGYTF
many TRBJ1-4 TRBV7-2 TRBD1 TGTGCCAGCAGCGTAACAGGGGGAACTAATGAAAAACTGTTTTTT CASSVTGGTNEKLFF
many TRBJ2-3 TRBV27 TRBD1 TGTGCCAGCAGTTTGCTCGGACAGGGGGCTGATACGCAGTATTTT CASSLLGQGADTQYF
- TRBJ1-2 TRBV6-5 TRBD1 TGTGCCAGCAGTTACAGGACAGGGGATTATGGCTACACCTTC CASSYRTGDYGYTF
many TRBJ1-6 TRBV4-1 - TGCGCCAGCAGCCAAGAAACAGCCCCTGCAGATAATTCACCCCTCCACTTT CASSQETAPADNSPLHF
- TRBJ2-7 TRBV4-1 - TGCGCCAAAAGCCCATCCCTCGGGGCCTACGAGCAGTACTTC CAKSPSLGAYEQYF
many TRBJ2-1 TRBV19 - TGTGCCAGTAGACAGCTCCTCCGTCCTACCAAACAGTTCTTC CASRQLLRPTKQFF
many TRBJ2-5 TRBV6-5 TRBD1 TGTGCCAGCAGTTACTCGATGGGACAGGGGCCAACCGGAGAGACCCAGTACTTC CASSYSMGQGPTGETQYF
many TRBJ2-4 TRBV20-1 - TGCAGTGCTGGGGGCTCCTACATTCAGGACTTC CSAGGSYIQDF
many TRBJ2-5 TRBV4-1 - TGCGCCAGCAGCCAAGACGCCGGGACAGAGACCCAGTACTTC CASSQDAGTETQYF
few TRBJ2-6 TRBV7-3 - TGTGCCAGCAGCACCCGGGGCCGCGATGGGGCCAACGTCCTGACTTTC CASSTRGRDGANVLTF
many TRBJ2-1 TRBV20-1 TRBD2 TGCAGTGCTAGAGACGGGAGGGCCTTATCGCATGAGCAGTTCTTC CSARDGRALSHEQFF
- TRBJ2-5 TRBV6-2/TRBV6-3 - TGTGCCAGCAGTTACGACTGGTCCCAAGAGACCCAGTACTTC CASSYDWSQETQYF
few TRBJ2-7 TRBV25-1 TRBD1 TGTGCCAGCAGTGACGGACAGGGGTCTTACTACGAGCAGTACTTC CASSDGQGSYYEQYF
many TRBJ2-5 TRBV6-1 - TGTGCCAGCAGTCCTATGTCCAAAGAGACCCAGTACTTC CASSPMSKETQYF
- TRBJ1-5 TRBV6-1 - TGTGCCAGCAGGGGATTGATAGGTCAGCCCCAGCATTTT CASRGLIGQPQHF
many TRBJ2-5 TRBV20-1 - TGCAGTGCTAGAGTCGGTGGGCGGGACCAAGAGACCCAGTACTTC CSARVGGRDQETQYF
many TRBJ2-1 TRBV20-1 TRBD2 TGCAGTGCTGGGACCGGACTAGCGGGAAATGAGCAGTTCTTC CSAGTGLAGNEQFF
- TRBJ1-1 TRBV5-1 - TGCGCCAGCAGGGGGGGGCAGGACACTGAAGCTTTCTTT CASRGGQDTEAFF
many TRBJ2-7 TRBV7-6 - TGTGCCAGCAGCTCAGTCTTGGTTGGGATCTACGAGCAGTACTTC CASSSVLVGIYEQYF
many TRBJ1-2 TRBV20-1 - TGCAGTGCCTTTCAGATGCGGCAGGACTATGGCTACACCTTC CSAFQMRQDYGYTF
many TRBJ2-1 TRBV2 TRBD2 TGTGCCAGCAGTGATGCGGGAGGGGACTACAATGAGCAGTTCTTC CASSDAGGDYNEQFF
many TRBJ2-1 TRBV20-1 - TGCAGTGCTACCTTAACCGAATACAATGAGCAGTTCTTC CSATLTEYNEQFF
many TRBJ1-1 TRBV7-2 TRBD1 TGTGCCAGCAGCGTTACAGGGGGCGACACTGAAGCTTTCTTT CASSVTGGDTEAFF
many TRBJ1-4 TRBV3-1 - TGTGCCAGCAGCCAAGAGCCCTGGGGGCGTAATGAAAAACTGTTTTTT CASSQEPWGRNEKLFF
- TRBJ2-3 TRBV7-2 TRBD1 TGTGCCAGCAGCTTAGGGGCTGGCAGGGGGCTCACAGATACGCAGTATTTT CASSLGAGRGLTDTQYF
many TRBJ1-5 TRBV27 TRBD1 TGTGCCAGCAGTTTATCCGCCGGGACAGGGGGGGGTCAGCCCCAGCATTTT CASSLSAGTGGGQPQHF
many TRBJ2-6 TRBV6-1 TRBD1 TGTGCCACAAGACAGGGGGCCCTCTCTGGGGCCAACGTCCTGACTTTC CATRQGALSGANVLTF
many TRBJ1-2 TRBV13 - TGTGCCAGCAGCTTCGTTCGTGGAATGCGCTACACCTTC CASSFVRGMRYTF
- TRBJ1-1 TRBV14 - TGTGCCAGCAGCCAAATGAGGGACACTGAAGCTTTCTTT CASSQMRDTEAFF
few TRBJ2-7 TRBV20-1 TRBD2 TGCAGTGCTAGATCCTTTAGCGGGGAGGCCGAGCAGTACTTC CSARSFSGEAEQYF
many TRBJ2-2 TRBV11-2 - TGTGCCAGCAGCTTAGCCCTGGGCCGGAACACCGGGGAGCTGTTTTTT CASSLALGRNTGELFF
many TRBJ1-6 TRBV7-6 - TGTGCCAGCAGCAAGAGGGGGGAACCCCTCCACTTT CASSKRGEPLHF
many TRBJ2-7 TRBV29-1 - TGCAGCGTTGCCAGGGGTACGTCCTACGAGCAGTACTTC CSVARGTSYEQYF
many TRBJ1-1 TRBV20-1 - TGCAGTGCTAGAGATCGAAGGCAGGGGAACACTGAAGCTTTCTTT CSARDRRQGNTEAFF
many TRBJ2-7 TRBV20-1 - TGCAGTGCTCGAAAAACCTCAACCTACGAGCAGTACTTC CSARKTSTYEQYF
many TRBJ2-2 TRBV5-1 TRBD2 TGCGCCAGCAGCGAGGGACTAGCGGGGGCGTACACCGGGGAGCTGTTTTTT CASSEGLAGAYTGELFF
many TRBJ2-7 TRBV9 - TGTGCCAGCAGCGTAGCTCCGGCGGATTCCTACGAGCAGTACTTC CASSVAPADSYEQYF
many TRBJ1-2 TRBV12-3/TRBV12-4 TRBD1 TGTGCCAGCAGCCCTCAGGGACAGCATGGCTACACCTTC CASSPQGQHGYTF
many TRBJ1-1 TRBV20-1 - TGCAGTGCTACCTTCGGGGGGGTCACTGAAGCTTTCTTT CSATFGGVTEAFF
- TRBJ2-3 TRBV27 TRBD1 TGTGCCAGCAGTTTCTCCTCCACAGGGGAAACAGATACGCAGTATTTT CASSFSSTGETDTQYF
many TRBJ2-7 TRBV20-1 - TGCAGCCCGACGGGGGTATACGAGCAGTACTTC CSPTGVYEQYF
many TRBJ2-3 TRBV29-1 - TGCAGCGTTTTAGCTCCCTTAACAGATACGCAGTATTTT CSVLAPLTDTQYF